This T cell receptor (beta chain) was obtained from a study of T cells in Graves' hyperthyroidism and ophthalmopathy. On the study more broadly: Peripheral blood samples were taken at initial diagnosis, prior to any treatment.

Diagnostic decisions used clinical symptoms, serum thyroxine and TRAb, thyroid ultrasound and orbital computed tomography. Over 9 ml of fresh peripheral blood supplied the PBMCs. Study conclusions and caveats: Among clonotypes expanded in thyroid above 0.001, most were also found in blood.

Ten or more counts support this clonotype. As yet, its antigen is unknown. The junction had 16 bases not matched to a gene; V was cut back by 7 bases and J by 4 bases. Germline V gene data show CDR1 as MNHNS and CDR2 as SASEGT. The CDR3 totals 17 residues. It was RNA transcripts that yielded the amplified TCR beta CDR3 regions. With the HTBI primer set, the TCR CDR3 went through a first round of RT-PCR. One entry per CDR3 protein, called by TCRdb with MiXCR from the multiplex PCR reads. In the table there are 550,000 to 600,000 distinct CDR3 sequences, about a sixth of which are singletons. The rearrangement uses TRBV6-1 and TRBJ2-7; 10 nucleotides line up with TRBD2. Sequenced: blood. The sequence was collected from a woman aged 18-30 years with Graves' hyperthyroidism. The CDR3 loop is CASNNIAGGAAGYEQYF. In nucleotides, the CDR3 is TGTGCCAGCAACAACATAGCGGGGGGCGCCGCGGGGTACGAGCAGTACTTC.